This is a list of T cell receptor beta chains from one sample in a study of blood T cell repertoires in COVID-19. The table came from immunoSEQ multiplex PCR; TCRdb's copy has only in-frame clones and leaves some out. The sample shows 140,000 to 150,000 clones, about 82% of them seen only once. The specimen was peripheral blood. Receptor source: a woman between 40 and 55 years old with active or convalescent COVID-19. Each CDR3 is given with its conserved first and last residue. A D gene is named only where the DNA matches it firmly. Only some rows state a clone size, as once, few, many or a class for expanded clones.

v_call	d_call	clone_size	j_call	cdr3_nt	cdr3_aa
TRBV28	TRBD1	.	TRBJ1-3	TGTGCCAGCAGTTCGGGACAGACTGTCAGCTCTGGAAACACCATATATTTT	CASSSGQTVSSGNTIYF
TRBV5-4	.	.	TRBJ1-2	TGTGCCAGCAGCCTGGTTGGGGCTATCTATGGCTACACCTTC	CASSLVGAIYGYTF
TRBV18	.	.	TRBJ2-7	TGTGCCAGCTCTGCCATACAGGTTTCCGAGCAGTACTTC	CASSAIQVSEQYF
TRBV5-1	TRBD1	.	TRBJ2-1	TGCGCCAGCAGCTTGGTGACAGGGGACTACAATGAGCAGTTCTTC	CASSLVTGDYNEQFF
TRBV3-1/TRBV3-2	TRBD2	.	TRBJ2-1	TGTGCCAGCAGCCACCTAGGTCGGCTAGCGGGTCGATACAATGAGCAGTTCTTC	CASSHLGRLAGRYNEQFF
TRBV6-5	TRBD1	.	TRBJ1-5	TGTGCCAGCCGGACAGGCGATCAGCCCCAGCATTTT	CASRTGDQPQHF
TRBV29-1	.	.	TRBJ2-4	TGCAGCGTCGACGGGACTCCGGGGGGCAGAAACATTCAGTACTTC	CSVDGTPGGRNIQYF
TRBV27	.	.	TRBJ1-2	TGTGCCAGCAGTTTTGGGGGCGAAGGCTACACCTTC	CASSFGGEGYTF
TRBV30	.	.	TRBJ1-6	TGTGCCTGGAGGAGGGCTCGGGATTCACCCCTCCACTTT	CAWRRARDSPLHF
TRBV7-9	.	.	TRBJ1-1	TGTGCCAGCAGCTTAGCCGGGGGTTTGAACACTGAAGCTTTCTTT	CASSLAGGLNTEAFF
TRBV27	TRBD1	.	TRBJ2-5	TGTGCCAGCAGTTTTTTGCCCCCCGGGACAGGGGGAGACGAGACCCAGTACTTC	CASSFLPPGTGGDETQYF
TRBV19	.	.	TRBJ2-7	TGTGCCAGTAGTAGGGGCTCAGGGGCCAACTTCTACGAGCAGTACTTC	CASSRGSGANFYEQYF
TRBV7-9	.	.	TRBJ2-7	TGTGCCAGCAGCCCCCGGACCGGGGGCTACGAGCAGTACTTC	CASSPRTGGYEQYF
TRBV28	.	.	TRBJ2-5	TGTGCCAGCACCCCCAGGATCGTAATCAGGTCAAAGACCCAGTACTTC	CASTPRIVIRSKTQYF
TRBV9	.	.	TRBJ2-2	TGTGCCAGCAACCCGTTGGGGCTACATGGGGCCGGGGAGCTGTTTTTT	CASNPLGLHGAGELFF
TRBV10-1	.	.	TRBJ1-3	TGCGCCAGCAGTGACCGGGGAAACACCATATATTTT	CASSDRGNTIYF
TRBV2	TRBD1	.	TRBJ1-1	TGTGCCAGCGGCCCGGGACAGGGGGGTGAAGCTTTCTTT	CASGPGQGGEAFF
TRBV28	.	.	TRBJ1-3	TGTGCCAGCAGTAAATCTCTCGGGGGGGGTGGAAACACCATATATTTT	CASSKSLGGGGNTIYF
TRBV19	.	.	TRBJ1-2	TGTGCCAGTAGTATGCGGGGGTCGGGGAACTATGGCTACACCTTC	CASSMRGSGNYGYTF
TRBV6-2/TRBV6-3	TRBD2	few	TRBJ2-7	TGTGCCAGCAGTTCCCTGATTAAAGGGAGGGCCCTCGGCTACGAGCAGTACTTC	CASSSLIKGRALGYEQYF
TRBV4-3	TRBD2	.	TRBJ2-7	TGCGCCAGCAGCCAAGGGACTAGCGGATTATACGAGCAGTACTTC	CASSQGTSGLYEQYF
TRBV27	.	once	TRBJ2-7	TGTGCCAGCAGTTTACGTGGGGCATACCCCTACGAGCAGTACTTC	CASSLRGAYPYEQYF
TRBV11-2	.	.	TRBJ2-7	TGTGCCAGCAGCCCGGACGGGAGCTCCTACGAGCAGTACTTC	CASSPDGSSYEQYF
TRBV6-6	.	.	TRBJ1-4	TGTGCCAGCAGTTACGGGGGAGGGAGAGAAAAACTGTTTTTT	CASSYGGGREKLFF
TRBV28	.	.	TRBJ1-6	TGTGCCAGCAGACTCAGGGTAGGATCCTATAATTCACCCCTCCACTTT	CASRLRVGSYNSPLHF
TRBV30	TRBD1	.	TRBJ1-1	TGTGCCTGTGACAGGGTGGCCACTGAAGCTTTCTTT	CACDRVATEAFF
TRBV5-1	.	once	TRBJ1-3	TGCGCCAGCAGCTTGCAGGGGAACTCTGGAAACACCATATATTTT	CASSLQGNSGNTIYF
TRBV5-5	TRBD1	.	TRBJ1-1	TGTGCCAGCAGCTTGTGGGACAGTATCACTGAAGCTTTCTTT	CASSLWDSITEAFF
TRBV27	.	.	TRBJ2-2	TGTGCCAGCAGTTGGGAGTTCTTGACCGGGGAGCTGTTTTTT	CASSWEFLTGELFF
TRBV6-5	.	.	TRBJ1-2	TGTGCCAGCAGTTACGACGACAGAAACTATGGCTACACCTTC	CASSYDDRNYGYTF
TRBV19	.	.	TRBJ1-2	TGTGCCAGTAGTATCGGTCCCGGGGTCGGCTACACCTTC	CASSIGPGVGYTF
TRBV5-6	TRBD1	.	TRBJ1-5	TGTGCCAGCAGCTCGTTAACTACGGGACAGGGTCACAATCAGCCCCAGCATTTT	CASSSLTTGQGHNQPQHF
TRBV18	.	.	TRBJ2-7	TGTGCCAGCTCGCAGGCGTACGAGCAGTACTTC	CASSQAYEQYF
TRBV4-3	TRBD2	.	TRBJ2-3	TGCGCCAGCAGCCAACAAGCGGGAGGGCCAACAGATACGCAGTATTTT	CASSQQAGGPTDTQYF
TRBV24-1	TRBD1	.	TRBJ1-2	TGTGCCACCAGTGAGGGGACAGCTTATGGCTACACCTTC	CATSEGTAYGYTF
TRBV19	.	.	TRBJ1-5	TGTGCCAGTAGTATTAATCATCAGCCCCAGCATTTT	CASSINHQPQHF
TRBV4-1	TRBD1	.	TRBJ1-1	TGCGCCAGCAGCCCCTATTTAGCGACAGGGAGTACTTCCCTGAACACTGAAGCTTTCTTT	CASSPYLATGSTSLNTEAFF
TRBV6-5	.	.	TRBJ1-1	TGTGCCAGCACCCAAGGGGGAGGGGGGAACACTGAAGCTTTCTTT	CASTQGGGGNTEAFF
TRBV28	TRBD1	.	TRBJ1-1	TGTGCCAGCAGGACGGGACAGGGTGAAGCTTTCTTT	CASRTGQGEAFF
TRBV10-1	.	once	TRBJ2-2	TGCGCCAGCAGTACGGCTAGCGTCGACACCGGGGAGCTGTTTTTT	CASSTASVDTGELFF
TRBV10-3	.	few	TRBJ2-3	TGTGCCATCAGCGGGGACTCGCTAGATACGCAGTATTTT	CAISGDSLDTQYF
TRBV6-2/TRBV6-3	TRBD1	.	TRBJ1-1	TGTGCCAGCAGTTTCGGACAGGGCCCGCTAACTTCCCAAGCTTTCTTT	CASSFGQGPLTSQAFF
TRBV6-5	TRBD2	.	TRBJ2-7	TGTGCCAGCAGTCTAGCGGGGGGGAGCTCCTACGAGCAGTACTTC	CASSLAGGSSYEQYF
TRBV11-2	.	.	TRBJ2-7	TGTGCCAGCAGCTTCACTAACTACGAGCAGTACTTC	CASSFTNYEQYF
TRBV27	TRBD1	.	TRBJ2-3	TGTGCCGCCGGACAGGAGAGCACAGATACGCAGTATTTT	CAAGQESTDTQYF
TRBV5-1	TRBD1	.	TRBJ1-1	TGCGCCAGCAGCTCGACAGGGGGAAGTGAAACTGAAGCTTTCTTT	CASSSTGGSETEAFF
TRBV6-5	.	.	TRBJ2-1	TGTGCCAGCAGACACCAAACCCGGGTTGACAATGAGCAGTTCTTC	CASRHQTRVDNEQFF
TRBV6-6	.	.	TRBJ2-7	TGTGCCAGCAGCCAGGGTCCCGACACCTACGAGCAGTACTTC	CASSQGPDTYEQYF
TRBV24-1	.	.	TRBJ2-1	TGTGCCACCAGTGGAGGTCGGGACACCTCCTACAATGAGCAGTTCTTC	CATSGGRDTSYNEQFF
TRBV5-4	TRBD1	.	TRBJ2-7	TGTGCCAGCAGCTTGGGGGGACAGGGCTACGAGCAGTACTTC	CASSLGGQGYEQYF
TRBV5-1	TRBD1	.	TRBJ1-2	TGCGCCAGCAGCGACCCTACAGGGGGTCATGGCTACACCTTC	CASSDPTGGHGYTF
TRBV7-2	TRBD1	.	TRBJ2-7	TGTGCCAGCAGCTTAACACCGGGACAGGGGGAGTCCTTGGATTTC	CASSLTPGQGESLDF
TRBV4-1	TRBD2	.	TRBJ2-3	TGCGCCAGCAGCCAACCCAGACTAGCGGGAGACACAGATACGCAGTATTTT	CASSQPRLAGDTDTQYF
TRBV3-1/TRBV3-2	TRBD1	.	TRBJ1-1	TGTGCCAGCAGCCCACCTCGGACAGGGGGCACTGAAGCTTTCTTT	CASSPPRTGGTEAFF
TRBV7-9	.	.	TRBJ1-4	TGTGCCAGCAGCCTCCTCTCGGGGGGTCGGTTAGGTGAAAAACTGTTTTTT	CASSLLSGGRLGEKLFF
TRBV7-9	.	.	TRBJ2-1	TGTGCCAGCAGCCCAGGGCGGGGCGCGATCCACAATGAGCAGTTCTTC	CASSPGRGAIHNEQFF
TRBV7-9	TRBD2	few	TRBJ2-3	TGTGCCAGCCTACTAGCGGGAGGAACCACAGATACGCAGTATTTT	CASLLAGGTTDTQYF
TRBV20-1	.	.	TRBJ1-2	TGCAGTCCCACAGGGAACTATGGCTACACCTTC	CSPTGNYGYTF
TRBV25-1	.	once	TRBJ1-4	TGTGCCAGCAGAGAACAGGGCACAACTAATGAAAAACTGTTTTTT	CASREQGTTNEKLFF